This TCR beta chain was retrieved from a study of blood T cell repertoires in COVID-19. The repertoire was sequenced with immunoSEQ multiplex PCR; TCRdb's copy has only in-frame clones and lacks some. The sample has under 170,000 clones, 65% to 90% seen once. Trimming stripped 2 bases from V and 5 bases from J, with 10 bases between. This CDR3 is 15 amino acids long. Germline CDR1 SEHNR, CDR2 FQNEAQ (reference sequence). The sample taken for sequencing was peripheral blood. The source is a man between 65 and 79 years old with acute or convalescent COVID-19. The chain joins TRBV7-9 to TRBJ1-6; tentatively, D is TRBD1 (5 bases). CDR3 region: CASSLPGWDNSPLHF. In nucleotides, the CDR3 is TGTGCCAGCAGCTTACCAGGGTGGGATAATTCACCCCTCCACTTT.